This TCR beta chain was obtained from a study of beta chain features in type 1 diabetes. Notes on the study in general: Patients showed naive, central memory and Treg TCRB repertoires that appeared more similar than those of healthy donors.

Germline assignment: CDR1 LGHNA and CDR2 YSLEER. V shed 4 bases and J shed 2 bases, with 23 bases lying between them. CDR3 size: 18 residues. Concerning this clone: Its antigen is not identified.

As every portion of the isolated RNA was reverse transcribed, the sequencing read expressed TCRB transcripts. The table came from immunoSEQ multiplex PCR; TCRdb's copy has only in-frame clones and leaves some out. The table has roughly 350,000 clones, more than 9.5% seen once. Specimen: naive CD4+ T cells from blood. The sequence derives from a woman between 25 and 40 years old in good health. This chain links TRBV4-3 with TRBJ1-1; D perhaps matches TRBD1 (5 bases). DNA for the CDR3: TGCGCCAGCAGCCTTAAGGGAGGGGTGTTTAGGGGTAACACTGAAGCTTTCTTT. Translating it yields CASSLKGGVFRGNTEAFF.